The present entry profiles one T cell receptor beta chain with its context. No antigen is known for it. The germline V gene has CDR1 LGHDT and CDR2 YNNKEL (reference sequence). Trimming pared 3 bases from V and 1 base from J, leaving 15 bases between. The CDR3 has 16 residues. The assay was immunoSEQ multiplex PCR, and TCRdb's table has in-frame clones only and misses some. Of about 480,000 clones detected, around nine tenths appear once; the ten largest clones hold 13%. The sample originates from a study of Ad26.COV2.S vaccination and SARS-CoV-2 variants. The study, taken as a whole, reports: In TCR breadth and depth analyses, total T cell responses may have been underestimated. It was reported that spike-specific CD8+ and CD4+ T cell responses were substantially broad after vaccination. Vaccine and placebo recipients had comparable breadth of non-spike TCRs.

The treatment here: roughly 18 received Ad26.COV2.S at low or high dose, single or two shots; about five received placebo; per-sample allocation not given. Repertoires come from day 63 after the first vaccine or placebo injection. Built on an Ad26 vector, the vaccine expressed Wuhan-strain SARS-CoV-2 spike. The sequencing used peripheral blood, collected in a trial of Ad26.COV2.S vaccine versus placebo. This TCR was recovered from a person aged 18-65 years who received the Ad26.COV2.S COVID-19 vaccine or a placebo. V and J are TRBV3-1 (or the pseudogene TRBV3-2) and TRBJ2-5; D is ambiguous. The CDR3: CASSQKANKSQETQYF. The CDR3 nucleotides read TGTGCCAGCAGCCAGAAAGCCAACAAGAGCCAAGAGACCCAGTACTTC.